This T cell receptor (beta chain) comes out of a study of metastatic and nonmetastatic thyroid tumors. Study context: Repertoires from blood and tumor or nodule tissue of malignant and benign thyroid patients were compared.

The CDR3 covers 15 residues. CDR1 is LGHNA, CDR2 YSLEER, per germline. V lost 0 bases to trimming and J lost 7 bases; unmatched junction nucleotides: 5. Broader study findings: Significantly higher TCR beta diversity was reportedly seen in malignant thyroid tumors than benign nodules, in blood and tumor.

Ahead of thyroid surgery, no patient had received treatment of any kind. Through MiXCR, TCRdb re-clonotyped the PCR reads. The repertoire holds some 21,000 clones, with 9.5% to 13% as singletons. This clone came up many times. Antigen specificity is unknown. V is TRBV4-3 and J is TRBJ2-1; 8 bases fit TRBD2. The clonotype originates from a female donor with papillary thyroid cancer or a benign thyroid nodule (not recorded which). Some clones in this sample may be carry-over from other donors' samples. Sequencing was carried out using blood. The CDR3 reads CASSQEVAGLNEQFF. The CDR3 DNA reads as TGCGCCAGCAGCCAAGAGGTAGCGGGACTGAATGAGCAGTTCTTC.